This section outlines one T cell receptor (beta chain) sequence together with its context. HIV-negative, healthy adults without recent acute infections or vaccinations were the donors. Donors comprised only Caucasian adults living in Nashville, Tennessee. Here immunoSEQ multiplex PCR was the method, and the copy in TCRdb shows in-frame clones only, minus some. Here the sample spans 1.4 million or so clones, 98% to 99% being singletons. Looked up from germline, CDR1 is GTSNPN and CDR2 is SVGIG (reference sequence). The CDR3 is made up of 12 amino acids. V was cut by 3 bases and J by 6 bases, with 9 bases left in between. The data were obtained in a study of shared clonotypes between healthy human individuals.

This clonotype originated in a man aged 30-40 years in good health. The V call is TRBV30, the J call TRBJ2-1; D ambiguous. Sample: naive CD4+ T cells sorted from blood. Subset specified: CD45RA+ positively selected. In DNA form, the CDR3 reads TGTGCCTGGAGCCAGGCCCGCAATGAGCAGTTCTTC. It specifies CAWSQARNEQFF.